The present entry profiles one T cell receptor beta chain with its context. Its antigen remains unknown. J lost 6 bases, V lost 4 bases, and 4 bases had no gene match. The CDR3 has 14 residues. CDR1 is SGHRS and CDR2 is YFSETQ in the germline V gene. This sample is drawn from a study of shared clonotypes between healthy human individuals. Study results and limitations: Roughly 5% of naive CD4 clonotypes were common to four donors. Researchers sampled blood only, noting tissue repertoires likely differ.

Each sorted subset replicate got 200 ng genomic DNA, tens of thousands of genomes. Clones were read by immunoSEQ multiplex PCR, and TCRdb kept only the in-frame ones, dropping some. The data hold 550,000 to 700,000 clones, with around three quarters observed a single time. This TCR was sampled from a woman aged 25 to 39 in good health. The J gene is TRBJ1-5, the V gene TRBV5-1; 10 bases fit TRBD1. Material: memory CD4+ T cells sorted from blood. Subset reported: CD45RA-negative fraction. The CDR3 reads CASSPGQGFQPQHF. CDR3 DNA: TGCGCCAGCAGCCCGGGACAGGGGTTTCAGCCCCAGCATTTT.